The present entry profiles one TCR beta chain with its context. Antigen unknown. This entry belongs to a study of OX40 agonist ivuxolimab in advanced cancers. Across the study: At around 81% male, the cohort had a mean age of about 60 years, ranging from 23 to 79.

TCRdb keeps only in-frame clones here, not all; method: immunoSEQ multiplex PCR. Among approximately 30,000 clones, about 88% were seen once, and the ten largest hold approximately 31%. Study conclusions and caveats: More expanded clones were found, on average, in CD8+ than in CD4+ T cells. Circulating CD4+ and CD8+ T cells showed clonal expansion by week 6 at 0.1 to 3.0 mg/kg.

The V segment lost 5 bases and the J segment 4 bases; nucleotides outside the gene matches: 6. The germline V gene has CDR1 MDHEN and CDR2 SYDVKM. The CDR3 is 15 amino acids. V and J are TRBV28 and TRBJ1-4, with 8 bases aligning to TRBD1. This receptor was taken from an adult with an advanced solid tumor such as melanoma, head and neck, liver or kidney cancer. The specimen comprised CD4+ or CD8+ T cells sorted from blood, sampled in a trial of the OX40 agonist ivuxolimab. For the CDR3, the DNA is TGTGCCAGCAGTACTGACAGGGGAAATAATGAAAAACTGTTTTTT. As protein: CASSTDRGNNEKLFF.